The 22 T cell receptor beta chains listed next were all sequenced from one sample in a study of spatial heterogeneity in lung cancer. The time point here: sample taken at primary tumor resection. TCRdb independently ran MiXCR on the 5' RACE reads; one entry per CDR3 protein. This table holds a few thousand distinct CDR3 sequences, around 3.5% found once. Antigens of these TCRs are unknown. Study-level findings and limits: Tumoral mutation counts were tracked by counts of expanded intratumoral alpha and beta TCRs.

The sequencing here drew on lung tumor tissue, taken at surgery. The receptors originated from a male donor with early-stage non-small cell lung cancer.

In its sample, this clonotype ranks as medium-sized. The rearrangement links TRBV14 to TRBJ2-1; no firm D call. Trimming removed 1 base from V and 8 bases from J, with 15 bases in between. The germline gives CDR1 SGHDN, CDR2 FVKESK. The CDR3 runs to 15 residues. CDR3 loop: CASSQGMGFPDEQFF. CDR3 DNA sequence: TGTGCCAGCAGCCAAGGGATGGGCTTCCCGGATGAGCAGTTCTTC.

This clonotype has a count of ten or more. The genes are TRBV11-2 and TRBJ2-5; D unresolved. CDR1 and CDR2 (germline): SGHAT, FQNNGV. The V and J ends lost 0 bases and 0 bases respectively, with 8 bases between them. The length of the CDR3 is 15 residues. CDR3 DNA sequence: TGTGCCAGCAGCTTAGAGTGGCAGGACCAAGAGACCCAGTACTTC. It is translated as CASSLEWQDQETQYF. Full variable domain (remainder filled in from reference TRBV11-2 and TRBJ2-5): EAGVAQSPRYKIIEKRQSVAFWCNPISGHATLYWYQQILGQGPKLLIQFQNNGVVDDSQLPKDRFSAERLKGVDSTLKIQPAKLEDSAVYLCASSLEWQDQETQYFGPGTRLLVL.

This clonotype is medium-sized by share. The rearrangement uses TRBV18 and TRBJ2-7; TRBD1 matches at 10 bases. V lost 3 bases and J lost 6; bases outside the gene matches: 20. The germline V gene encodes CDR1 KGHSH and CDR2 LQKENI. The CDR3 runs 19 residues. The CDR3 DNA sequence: TGTGCCAGCTCACCCCGGGACAGGGGTCTCTTGGTCCCCATTTCCGAGCAGTACTTC. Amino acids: CASSPRDRGLLVPISEQYF.

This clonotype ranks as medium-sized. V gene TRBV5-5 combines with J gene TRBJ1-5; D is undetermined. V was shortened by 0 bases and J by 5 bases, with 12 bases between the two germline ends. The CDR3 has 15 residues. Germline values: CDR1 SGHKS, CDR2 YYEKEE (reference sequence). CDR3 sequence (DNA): TGTGCCAGCAGCTTGGCCGGGGAGGTTCATCAGCCCCAGCATTTT. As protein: CASSLAGEVHQPQHF.

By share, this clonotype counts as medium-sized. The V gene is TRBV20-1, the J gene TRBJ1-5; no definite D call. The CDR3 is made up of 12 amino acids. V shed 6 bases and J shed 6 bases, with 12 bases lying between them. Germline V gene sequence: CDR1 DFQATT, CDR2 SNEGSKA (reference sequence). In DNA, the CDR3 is TGCAGTGCCACGGAGGGAAGTCAGCCCCAGCATTTT. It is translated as CSATEGSQPQHF.

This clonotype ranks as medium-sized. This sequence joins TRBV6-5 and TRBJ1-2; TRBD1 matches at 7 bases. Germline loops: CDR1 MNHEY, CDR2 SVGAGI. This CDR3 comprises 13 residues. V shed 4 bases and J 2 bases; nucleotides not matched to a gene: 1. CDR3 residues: CASSSQGNYGYTF. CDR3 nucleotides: TGTGCCAGCAGTTCACAGGGGAACTATGGCTACACCTTC.

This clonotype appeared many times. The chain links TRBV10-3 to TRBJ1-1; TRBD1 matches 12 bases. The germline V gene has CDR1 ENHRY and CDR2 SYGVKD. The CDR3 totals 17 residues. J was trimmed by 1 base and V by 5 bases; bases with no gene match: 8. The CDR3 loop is CAISSPGQGARNTEAFF. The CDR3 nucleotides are TGTGCCATCAGTTCTCCGGGACAGGGGGCGAGGAACACTGAAGCTTTCTTT.

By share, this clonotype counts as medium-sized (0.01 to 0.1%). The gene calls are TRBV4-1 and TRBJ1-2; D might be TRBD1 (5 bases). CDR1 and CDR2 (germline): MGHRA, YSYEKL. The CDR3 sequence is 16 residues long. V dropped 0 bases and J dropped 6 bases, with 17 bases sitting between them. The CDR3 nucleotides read TGCGCCAGCAGCCAAGAGGGTCACCAGGGAGCAAATGGCTACACCTTC. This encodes CASSQEGHQGANGYTF.

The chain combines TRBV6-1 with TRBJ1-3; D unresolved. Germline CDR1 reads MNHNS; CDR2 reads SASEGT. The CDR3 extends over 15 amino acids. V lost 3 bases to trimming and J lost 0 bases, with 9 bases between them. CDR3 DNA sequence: TGTGCCAGCAGTGAGGTGCAGTTCTCTGGAAACACCATATATTTT. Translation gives CASSEVQFSGNTIYF.

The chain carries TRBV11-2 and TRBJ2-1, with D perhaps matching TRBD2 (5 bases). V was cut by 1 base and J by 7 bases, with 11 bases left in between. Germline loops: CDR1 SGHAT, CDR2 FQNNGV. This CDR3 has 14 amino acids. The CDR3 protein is CASSLAGSLNEQFF. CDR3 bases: TGTGCCAGCAGCTTAGCGGGATCTTTAAATGAGCAGTTCTTC.

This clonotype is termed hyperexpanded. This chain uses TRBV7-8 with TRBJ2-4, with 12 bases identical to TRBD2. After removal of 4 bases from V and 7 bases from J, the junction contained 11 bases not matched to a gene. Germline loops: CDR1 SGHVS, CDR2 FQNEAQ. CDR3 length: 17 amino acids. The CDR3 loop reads CASSSLAGGPTGNIQYF. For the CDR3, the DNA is TGTGCCAGCAGCTCCCTAGCGGGGGGGCCGACGGGGAACATTCAGTACTTC. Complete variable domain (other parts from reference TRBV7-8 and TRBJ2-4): GAGVSQSPRYKVAKRGQDVALRCDPISGHVSLFWYQQALGQGPEFLTYFQNEAQLDKSGLPSDRFFAERPEGSVSTLKIQRTQQEDSAVYLCASSSLAGGPTGNIQYFGAGTRLSVL.

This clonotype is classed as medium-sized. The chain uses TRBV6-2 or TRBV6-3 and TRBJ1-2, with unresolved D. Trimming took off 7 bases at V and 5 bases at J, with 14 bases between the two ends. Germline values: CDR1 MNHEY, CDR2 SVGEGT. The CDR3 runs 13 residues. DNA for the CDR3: TGTGCCAGCAAAACTTCATGGTTGTATGGCTACACCTTC. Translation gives CASKTSWLYGYTF.

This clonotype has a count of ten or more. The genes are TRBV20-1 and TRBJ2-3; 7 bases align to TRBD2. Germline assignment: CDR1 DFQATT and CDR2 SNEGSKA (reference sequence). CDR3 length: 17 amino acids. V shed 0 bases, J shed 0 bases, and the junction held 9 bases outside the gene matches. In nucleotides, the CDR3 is TGCAGTGCTAGAGATGGCAGCGGGGCGACAAGCACAGATACGCAGTATTTT. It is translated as CSARDGSGATSTDTQYF.

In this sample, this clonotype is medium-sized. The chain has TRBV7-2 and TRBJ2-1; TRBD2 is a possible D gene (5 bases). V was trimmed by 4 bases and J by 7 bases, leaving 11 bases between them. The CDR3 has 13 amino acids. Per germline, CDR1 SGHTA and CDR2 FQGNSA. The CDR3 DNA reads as TGTGCCAGCAGCTCCCCAAAGCGGAATGAGCAGTTCTTC. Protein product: CASSSPKRNEQFF.

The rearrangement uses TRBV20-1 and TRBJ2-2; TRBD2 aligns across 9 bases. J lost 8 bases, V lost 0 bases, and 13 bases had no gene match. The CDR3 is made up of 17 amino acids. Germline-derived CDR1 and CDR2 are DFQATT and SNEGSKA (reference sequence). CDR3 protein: CSARDPDSGGPMGELFF. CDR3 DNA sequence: TGCAGTGCTAGAGATCCGGATAGCGGGGGCCCGATGGGGGAGCTGTTTTTT.

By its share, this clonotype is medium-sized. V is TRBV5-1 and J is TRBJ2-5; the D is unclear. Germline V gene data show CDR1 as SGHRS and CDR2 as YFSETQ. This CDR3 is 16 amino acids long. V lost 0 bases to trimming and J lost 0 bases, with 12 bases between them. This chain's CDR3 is CASSLVISDNQETQYF. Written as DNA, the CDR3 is TGCGCCAGCAGCTTGGTCATTTCAGATAACCAAGAGACCCAGTACTTC.

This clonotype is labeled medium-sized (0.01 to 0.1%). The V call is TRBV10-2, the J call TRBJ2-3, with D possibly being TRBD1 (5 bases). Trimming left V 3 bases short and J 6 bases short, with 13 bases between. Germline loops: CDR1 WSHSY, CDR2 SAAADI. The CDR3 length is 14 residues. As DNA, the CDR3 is TGCGCCAGCAGTGACGGGCGAAGGGGCGATACGCAGTATTTT. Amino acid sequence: CASSDGRRGDTQYF.

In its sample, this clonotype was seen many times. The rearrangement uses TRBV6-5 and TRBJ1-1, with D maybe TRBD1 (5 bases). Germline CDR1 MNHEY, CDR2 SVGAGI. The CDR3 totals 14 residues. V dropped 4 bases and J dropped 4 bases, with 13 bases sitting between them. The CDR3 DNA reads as TGTGCCAGCAGTTTTGGGGAGGGGCTCACTGAAGCTTTCTTT. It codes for CASSFGEGLTEAFF.

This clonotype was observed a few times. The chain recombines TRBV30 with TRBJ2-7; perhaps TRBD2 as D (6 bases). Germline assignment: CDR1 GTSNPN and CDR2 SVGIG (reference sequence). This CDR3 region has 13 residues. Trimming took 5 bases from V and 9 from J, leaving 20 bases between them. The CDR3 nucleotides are TGTGCCTGGGGACCCTCGCTCGCGGGGTTGCAGTACTTC. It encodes CAWGPSLAGLQYF. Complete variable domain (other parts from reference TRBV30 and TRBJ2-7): SQTIHQWPATLVQPVGSPLSLECTVEGTSNPNLYWYRQAAGRGLQLLFYSVGIGQISSEVPQNLSASRPQDRQFILSSKKLLLSDSGFYLCAWGPSLAGLQYFGPGTRLTVT.

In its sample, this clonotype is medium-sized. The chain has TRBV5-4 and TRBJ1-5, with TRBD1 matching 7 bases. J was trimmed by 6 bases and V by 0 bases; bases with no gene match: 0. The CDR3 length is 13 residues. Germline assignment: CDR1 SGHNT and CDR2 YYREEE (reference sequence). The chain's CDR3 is CASSLDRGQPQHF. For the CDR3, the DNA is TGTGCCAGCAGCTTGGACAGGGGTCAGCCCCAGCATTTT.

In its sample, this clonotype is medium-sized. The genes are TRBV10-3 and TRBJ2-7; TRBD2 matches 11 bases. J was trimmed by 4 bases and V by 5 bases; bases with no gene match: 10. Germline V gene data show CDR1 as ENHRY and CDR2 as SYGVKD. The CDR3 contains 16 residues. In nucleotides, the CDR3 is TGTGCCATCAGTCGACTTAGCGGGGGGGCCGTATACGAGCAGTACTTC. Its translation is CAISRLSGGAVYEQYF.

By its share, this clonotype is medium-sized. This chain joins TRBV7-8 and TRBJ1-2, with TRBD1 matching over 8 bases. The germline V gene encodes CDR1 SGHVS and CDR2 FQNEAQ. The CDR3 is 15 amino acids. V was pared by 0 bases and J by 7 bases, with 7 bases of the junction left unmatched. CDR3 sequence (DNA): TGTGCCAGCAGCTTAGCTATAGGACAGGGAGGTGGCTACACCTTC. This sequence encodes CASSLAIGQGGGYTF.